What follows is one T cell receptor beta chain and its context. The CDR3 length is 15 residues. V was trimmed by 2 bases and J by 0 bases, leaving 8 bases between them. Germline V CDR1 and CDR2: SNHLY, FYNNEI. This sample stems from a study of control samples from healthy donors and cancer patients. Only in-frame clones appear in the TCRdb table, and some are missing; sequencing was by immunoSEQ multiplex PCR. The table includes 150,000 or so clones, around 88% detected once. This chain joins TRBV2 and TRBJ2-4, with D hard to call. Sample: blood. The sequence was collected from a woman younger than 45 in good health. The CDR3 protein is CASSELGLAKNIQYF. In DNA form, the CDR3 reads TGTGCCAGCAGTGAATTGGGCCTAGCCAAAAACATTCAGTACTTC.